The 9 T cell receptor beta chains below were found in one sample sequenced in a study of T cells in Graves' hyperthyroidism and ophthalmopathy. Amplified TCR beta CDR3 regions derived from RNA transcripts. The TCR CDR3 first-round RT-PCR relied on the HTBI primer set. Using its own MiXCR run on the multiplex PCR reads, TCRdb lists one record per CDR3 protein. The sample records roughly 570,000 distinct CDR3 sequences, 40% to 55% being singletons. Sequencing input: peripheral blood or thyroid tissue (not recorded which). The source of these receptors is a woman under 30 with Graves' hyperthyroidism.

In the case of this clonotype: A read error may be the cause here, since a much bigger clone is one base away. This chain joins TRBV10-3 and TRBJ2-6; 9 nucleotides match TRBD1. The germline V gene encodes CDR1 ENHRY and CDR2 SYGVKD. The CDR3 runs 15 residues. Unmatched junction bases numbered 0, after V lost 4 bases and J lost 2 bases. CDR3 nucleotide sequence: TGTGCCATCAGTGGGGACAGGGCTGGGGCCAACGTCCTGACTTTC. It is translated as CAISGDRAGANVLTF.

The rearrangement joins TRBV7-6 to TRBJ2-2, with 8 nucleotides matching TRBD2. Unmatched junction bases numbered 8, after V lost 6 bases and J lost 5 bases. This CDR3 is built from 15 residues. CDR1 is SGHVS and CDR2 is FNYEAQ in the germline V gene. The CDR3 nucleotides read TGTGCCAGCAGGCCGTCTCTAGCGGGTACCGGGGAGCTGTTTTTT. Amino acid sequence: CASRPSLAGTGELFF.

This clonotype appeared a few times. The chain employs TRBV6-6 and TRBJ1-5; D remains ambiguous. Looked up from germline, CDR1 is MNHNY and CDR2 is SVGAGI (reference sequence). The length of the CDR3 is 16 residues. V was cut by 4 bases and J by 1 base, with 14 bases left in between. CDR3 coding DNA: TGTGCCAGCAGTTCTCGGGCCGGGGTCAGCAATCAGCCCCAGCATTTT. Its translation is CASSSRAGVSNQPQHF.

This chain uses TRBV29-1 with TRBJ1-6, with TRBD1 matching 8 bases. Germline trimming cut 8 bases from V and 9 bases from J; bases unmatched to any gene: 24. Germline loops: CDR1 SQVTM, CDR2 ANQGSEA. The CDR3 runs 18 residues. The DNA for the CDR3 is TGCAGCATCCTGACAGGGGATGGGGAATGCAGAAGGCCTTCACCCCTCCACTTT. This gives the protein CSILTGDGECRRPSPLHF.

In regard to this clonotype: A much larger clone lies a single base off, so this may be a read error. This sequence joins TRBV12-5 and TRBJ2-7; D is possibly TRBD2 (6 bases). CDR3 length: 12 amino acids. The germline CDR1 and CDR2 sequences are LGHNT and FRNRAP. The CDR3 reads CASGSTRDWRHF. CDR3 DNA sequence: TGTGCTAGTGGTTCGACCCGGGACTGGCGCCACTTC.

A word on this clonotype: Possible read error: a much larger clone is one base away. The chain's CDR3 is CASSLEGGGGYGCTF. The DNA of the CDR3 is TGTGCCAGCAGCTTAGAAGGGGGGGGAGGCTATGGCTGCACCTTC. The chain couples TRBV11-2 to TRBJ1-2; D may be TRBD1 (6 bases). CDR3 size: 15 residues. Germline V gene data show CDR1 as SGHAT and CDR2 as FQNNGV.

This clonotype occurred many times. This chain links TRBV13 with TRBJ1-1; D not resolved. This CDR3 contains 15 residues. V was clipped by 5 bases and J by 7 bases, with 20 bases between them. Looked up from germline, CDR1 is PRHDT and CDR2 is FYEKMQ (reference sequence). The CDR3 sequence: CASSLYLIIRIEAFF. DNA of the CDR3: TGTGCCAGCAGCCTTTACTTAATAATAAGGATTGAAGCTTTCTTT.

The gene calls are TRBV29-1 and TRBJ2-7, with 8 bases matching TRBD1. CDR3 length: 13 amino acids. The V segment lost 8 bases and the J segment 3 bases; nucleotides outside the gene matches: 9. Germline-derived CDR1 and CDR2 are SQVTM and ANQGSEA. The CDR3 nucleotides read TGCAGCCACCGGGGACAGGATAACTACGAGCAGTACTTC. Translated: CSHRGQDNYEQYF.

This clonotype came up many times. In DNA form, the CDR3 reads TGTGCCAGCAGCACGGAGTTAGGGGCTTTCTTT. Translated: CASSTELGAFF. The chain carries TRBV2 and TRBJ1-1; D not resolved. Between the trimmed V and J ends, which lost 6 bases and 11 bases, there was a span of 13 bases. This CDR3 region has 11 residues. In germline, CDR1 is SNHLY, CDR2 FYNNEI.